Each of the 16 T cell receptor beta chains below was sequenced from the same sample in a study of read filtering for tumor transcriptome and immune sequencing. The library was built from roughly 400 ng RNA with molecular barcoded adaptors for alpha/delta and beta/gamma chains. TCRdb passed the reads through MiXCR, listing each CDR3 protein once. The table includes tens of thousands of distinct CDR3 sequences, roughly 20% detected once. Specimen: a population of CD138-negative cells sorted from bone marrow. Receptors originate from a donor at least 40 years old with multiple myeloma.

Concerning this clonotype itself: At one boundary the junction diverges from the germline segment, which might be a read error. The rearrangement uses TRBV19 and TRBJ2-1; 9 bases line up with TRBD1. CDR3 length: 15 amino acids. Looked up from germline, CDR1 is LNHDA and CDR2 is SQIVND (reference sequence). The CDR3 spells CVSSISGQGNNVQFF. CDR3 DNA sequence: TGTGTCAGTAGTATTAGCGGACAGGGGAACAATGTGCAGTTCTTC.

The sample holds many counts of this clonotype. The CDR3 sequence is CASSLVGGTQYF. CDR3 bases: TGTGCCAGCAGCTTAGTAGGTGGGACCCAGTACTTC. The genes are TRBV7-9 and TRBJ2-5; D ambiguous. The V and J ends lost 1 base and 7 bases respectively, with 7 bases between them. This CDR3 has 12 residues. CDR1 and CDR2 from the germline V gene are SEHNR and FQNEAQ (reference sequence).

This clonotype was counted many times. This chain uses TRBV5-1 with TRBJ2-3, with unresolved D. CDR1 is SGHRS, CDR2 YFSETQ, per germline. CDR3 size: 16 residues. V lost 8 bases, J lost 2 bases, and 21 bases lay in between. CDR3 sequence reads: CARLYRQDPYTDTQYF. Here the CDR3 DNA reads TGCGCCAGGTTGTATCGGCAGGACCCCTACACAGATACGCAGTATTTT.

This chain joins TRBV7-2 and TRBJ1-6; 10 bases are a match to TRBD1. The V gene's germline CDR1 is SGHTA and CDR2 FQGNSA. This CDR3 region has 21 residues. Trimming took 6 bases from V and 10 from J; bases not matched to a gene: 27. The CDR3 here is CASSHYNGTGEVWAMNSPLHF. In DNA, the CDR3 is TGTGCCAGCAGTCATTACAACGGGACAGGGGAGGTTTGGGCTATGAACTCACCCCTCCACTTT. The entire variable domain, with the rest obtained from reference TRBV7-2 and TRBJ1-6, is as follows: GAGVSQSPSNKVTEKGKDVELRCDPISGHTALYWYRQSLGQGLEFLIYFQGNSAPDKSGLPSDRFSAERTGGSVSTLTIQRTQQEDSAVYLCASSHYNGTGEVWAMNSPLHFGNGTRLTVT.

The chain joins TRBV28 to TRBJ2-1; 13 nucleotides match TRBD2. V was clipped by 5 bases and J by 7 bases; unmatched bases: 5. This CDR3 region has 15 residues. Germline V gene data show CDR1 as MDHEN and CDR2 as SYDVKM. The CDR3 region is CASSRGLAGANEQFF. CDR3 nucleotide sequence: TGTGCCAGCAGTCGAGGACTAGCGGGAGCTAATGAGCAGTTCTTC.

This clonotype was detected many times. The chain joins TRBV5-5 to TRBJ2-1, with 8 positions matching TRBD2. Trimming removed 4 bases from V and 1 base from J; junction bases left unmatched: 4. The length of the CDR3 is 15 residues. Germline loops: CDR1 SGHKS, CDR2 YYEKEE (reference sequence). The DNA of the CDR3 is TGTGCCAGCAGCCCCAGCGGGAGTTCCTACAATGAGCAGTTCTTC. It translates to CASSPSGSSYNEQFF. The full variable domain, its missing parts supplied by reference TRBV5-5 and TRBJ2-1, is DAGVTQSPTHLIKTRGQQVTLRCSPISGHKSVSWYQQVLGQGPQFIFQYYEKEERGRGNFPDRFSARQFPNYSSELNVNALLLGDSALYLCASSPSGSSYNEQFFGPGTRLTVL.

This clonotype has a count of ten or more. The rearrangement joins TRBV4-1 to TRBJ2-1, with TRBD2 identical over 10 bases. Losses at the gene ends were 0 bases for V and 5 bases for J; bases not matched to a gene: 7. Germline-derived CDR1 and CDR2 are MGHRA and YSYEKL. CDR3 size: 17 residues. CDR3 loop: CASSQDEAGGAHNEQFF. In DNA form, the CDR3 reads TGCGCCAGCAGCCAAGATGAAGCGGGAGGGGCTCACAATGAGCAGTTCTTC.

This clonotype was seen a few times. This rearrangement joins TRBV7-9 to TRBJ1-2, with unresolved D. Trimming shortened V by 1 base and J by 3 bases, and 9 bases separated the two germline ends. The germline V gene encodes CDR1 SEHNR and CDR2 FQNEAQ (reference sequence). This CDR3 has 14 amino acids. CDR3 DNA sequence: TGTGCCAGCAGCTTAGGATCTTTTGACTATGGCTACACCTTC. Residues: CASSLGSFDYGYTF.

The sample holds many counts of this clonotype. The rearrangement links TRBV28 to TRBJ2-1; 10 nucleotides align to TRBD1. V was clipped by 6 bases and J by 6 bases; unmatched bases: 8. Germline V lookup: CDR1 MDHEN, CDR2 SYDVKM. The CDR3 has 15 amino acids. The CDR3 reads CASSQARTGGNEQFF. The DNA for the CDR3 is TGTGCCAGCAGCCAAGCACGGACAGGGGGCAATGAGCAGTTCTTC.

This clonotype was observed many times. This chain joins TRBV7-2 and TRBJ2-3, with a tentative D call TRBD2 (6 bases). The CDR3 extends over 15 amino acids. Germline V lookup: CDR1 SGHTA, CDR2 FQGNSA. Trimming shortened V by 7 bases and J by 5 bases, and 19 bases separated the two germline ends. CDR3 coding DNA: TGTGCCAGCACCATTAGCGGTTCTAATTTAGATACGCAGTATTTT. Amino acids: CASTISGSNLDTQYF.

With regard to this clonotype: One junction end does not reproduce the germline sequence, and a read error may be involved. V usage is TRBV5-1 and J usage is TRBJ2-1; no reliable D call. The germline V gene has CDR1 SGHRS and CDR2 YFSETQ. The CDR3 sequence is 11 residues long. CDR3 region: CARSLCNEQFF. The CDR3, as DNA: TGCGCCCGCAGCTTGTGCAATGAGCAGTTCTTC.

This chain connects TRBV28 to TRBJ1-4; D perhaps matches TRBD1 (6 bases). The CDR3 is 15 residues long. V lost 1 base, J lost 5 bases, and 11 bases lay in between. CDR1 is MDHEN, CDR2 SYDVKM, per germline. CDR3 sequence: CASSLLPGDNEKLFF. The CDR3 nucleotides read TGTGCCAGCAGTTTATTGCCAGGGGACAATGAAAAACTGTTTTTT.

This clonotype has at least ten counts. The chain recombines TRBV6-2 or TRBV6-3 with TRBJ2-3, with 10 bases matching TRBD2. CDR3 size: 15 residues. Germline assignment: CDR1 MNHEY and CDR2 SVGEGT. The ends lost 5 bases at V and 1 base at J; junction bases unmatched: 3. The CDR3 reads CASSLAGARTDTQYF. The DNA for the CDR3 is TGTGCCAGCAGTCTAGCGGGGGCCCGCACAGATACGCAGTATTTT.

This clonotype occurred many times. This chain links TRBV20-1 with TRBJ1-5; 7 bases fit TRBD1. Germline CDR1 DFQATT, CDR2 SNEGSKA (reference sequence). V lost 0 bases to trimming and J lost 7 bases; unmatched junction nucleotides: 6. The CDR3 runs to 14 residues. The CDR3 is CSARDRGRSQPQHF. Written as DNA, the CDR3 is TGCAGTGCTAGAGATAGGGGGCGTAGCCAGCCCCAGCATTTT.

This clonotype was recorded only once. A read error is possible here, since a much larger clone lies one base away. The chain carries TRBV21-1 and TRBJ1-1; TRBD1 is the table's D call, not checked against the DNA. TRBV21-1 is a pseudogene. CDR3 length equals 13 residues. The CDR3 region has the DNA TGTGCCAGCAGACAGGGAAGGAGCACTGAAGCTTTCTTT. Amino acid sequence: CASRQGRSTEAFF.

This clonotype was detected many times. The chain uses TRBV7-9 and TRBJ2-7; 9 bases line up with TRBD2. Germline CDR1 SEHNR, CDR2 FQNEAQ (reference sequence). The CDR3 spans 15 residues. V trimming: 4 bases; J trimming: 3 bases; junction bases outside the gene matches: 7. CDR3 nucleotide sequence: TGTGCCAGCAGCTCCGCGACTAGCGGTGACTACGAGCAGTACTTC. It yields the protein CASSSATSGDYEQYF.